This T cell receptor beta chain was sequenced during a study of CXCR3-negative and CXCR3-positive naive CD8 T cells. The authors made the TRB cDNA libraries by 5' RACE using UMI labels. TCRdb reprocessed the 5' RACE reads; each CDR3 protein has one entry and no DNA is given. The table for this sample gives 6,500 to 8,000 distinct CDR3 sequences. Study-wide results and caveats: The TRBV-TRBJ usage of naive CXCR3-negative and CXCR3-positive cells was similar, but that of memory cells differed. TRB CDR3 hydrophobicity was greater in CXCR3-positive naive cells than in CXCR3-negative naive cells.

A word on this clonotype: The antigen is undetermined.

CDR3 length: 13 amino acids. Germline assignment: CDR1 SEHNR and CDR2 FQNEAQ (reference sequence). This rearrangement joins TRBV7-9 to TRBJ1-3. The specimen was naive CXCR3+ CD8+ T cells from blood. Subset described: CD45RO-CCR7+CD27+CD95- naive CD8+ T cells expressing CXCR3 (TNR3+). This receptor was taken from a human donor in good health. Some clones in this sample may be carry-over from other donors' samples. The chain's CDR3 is CASPKAMGNTIYF.